Here is one T cell receptor beta chain with its context. This receptor's antigen is unknown. Base-call qualities are not available, and no considerably larger clone is one nucleotide away. TCRbeta CDR3 regions were amplified from genomic DNA using the immunoSEQ Assay, a bias-controlled multiplex PCR. As for the original processing: Nucleated cell counts per sample were estimated from amplification of reference gene primers within the assay. To quantify the absolute abundance of each unique TCRbeta CDR3 rearrangement, sequence reads were collapsed and filtered. Productive Simpson clonality was computed per sample as the square root of Simpson's diversity index over productive rearrangements. Here the immuneACCESS table is served through TCRdb, limited to in-frame sequences with V and J called. Missing clones are a known gap in these copies; in checked studies unresolved V genes cover under half, and the rest lacks a known reason. V and J calls plus clone size are reproduced from that table; the DNA served to infer D and trimming. The sample data list under 150,000 clones, and roughly 79% of these were observed just once. The ten largest account for 8.4% of the sample.

This specimen comes from a study of blood T cell repertoires in COVID-19 (dated by TCRdb to about 2020). Background for the entire study: Samples covering the acute and convalescent phases of COVID-19 were provided by collaborators in the United States, Italy and Spain. The material from the prospective study consisted of cDNA or gDNA derived from T cells, B-cell-depleted T cells, or PBMCs. Where available, HLA class I and class II types were taken from metadata supplied by the sample provider and were not determined by assay-based typing. Subjects who had been exposed to COVID-19, were actively infected with it, or had recovered from it provided the deeply sampled blood TCRbeta repertoires that made up the dataset. A freely available public database, intended as a resource for researchers studying the immune response to SARS-CoV-2, is where the repertoires were released. A de-identified subject ID, COVID-19 status, age in years and sex were almost always included in the sample metadata. The samples were drawn from the first 160 participants of the ongoing ImmuneRACE study and from 950 to 1,500 subjects provided by 6 global collaborators.

CDR1 SGHRS and CDR2 YFSETQ were looked up in the germline V gene. V is clipped by 0 bases and J by 4 bases, and the sequence between their germline boundaries is 10 bases long. Reading from cysteine to phenylalanine, the CDR3 counts 14 amino acids. Only the CDR3 part of the read is kept: 42 bases, read in frame from the first base. Beyond this particular receptor, the publication reports: The quantity of clinical and demographic metadata differed by source and by participant and was supplied without curation.

The collaborating institutions used their own protocols to collect whole blood in K2EDTA tubes. Collaborator samples were shipped for TCRbeta analysis as frozen whole blood, isolated PBMCs, or DNA extracted from either sample type. The V gene is TRBV5-1 and the J gene is TRBJ2-5; a weak D assignment points to TRBD2 (5 bases agree). The sequencing sample was made of peripheral blood. This clonotype was obtained from a woman aged 60-75 years with active or convalescent COVID-19. This receptor has the CDR3 CASSLEYAGETQYF. The DNA sequence is TGCGCCAGCAGCTTGGAGTATGCGGGAGAGACCCAGTACTTC.